Below, 29 T cell receptor beta chains from the same sample are listed, as sequenced in a study of OX40 agonist ivuxolimab in advanced cancers. Method: immunoSEQ multiplex PCR; TCRdb's copy keeps in-frame clones and lacks some. The sample comprises tens of thousands of clones, about 89% of which are singletons, and 0.38% rests with the top ten. Sequencing used CD4+ or CD8+ T cells sorted from blood, obtained in a trial of the OX40 agonist ivuxolimab. The receptors come from an adult with an advanced solid tumor such as melanoma, head and neck, liver or kidney cancer.

The chain carries TRBV6-5 and TRBJ2-7; D may be TRBD2 (7 bases). The CDR3 is made up of 15 amino acids. V dropped 5 bases and J dropped 4 bases, with 18 bases sitting between them. Per the germline V gene, CDR1 is MNHEY and CDR2 is SVGAGI. The CDR3 is CASSPPGGPTYEQYF. CDR3 nucleotide sequence: TGTGCCAGCAGTCCGCCGGGGGGCCCGACATACGAGCAGTACTTC.

The chain joins TRBV18 to TRBJ1-3; D is perhaps TRBD1 (5 bases). Trimming cost V 5 bases and J 0 bases, with 14 bases left between them. Germline V lookup: CDR1 KGHSH, CDR2 LQKENI. This CDR3 contains 16 residues. In nucleotides, the CDR3 is TGTGCCAGCTCATCACAGGACGCTTACTCTGGAAACACCATATATTTT. It is translated as CASSSQDAYSGNTIYF.

The rearrangement links TRBV9 to TRBJ1-1, with unresolved D. CDR1 is SGDLS, CDR2 YYNGEE, per germline. V was trimmed by 0 bases and J by 2 bases, leaving 8 bases between them. The CDR3 runs 14 residues. CDR3 coding DNA: TGTGCCAGCAGCGTAGCCCCGGGCAACACTGAAGCTTTCTTT. Residues: CASSVAPGNTEAFF.

The chain recombines TRBV5-1 with TRBJ1-1, with D unresolved. Trimming pared 4 bases from V and 0 bases from J, leaving 13 bases between. The CDR3 runs to 15 residues. In germline, CDR1 is SGHRS, CDR2 YFSETQ. Written as DNA, the CDR3 is TGCGCCAGCAGCCCGGCTCTAAACATGAACACTGAAGCTTTCTTT. It yields the protein CASSPALNMNTEAFF. Full variable domain (remainder filled in from reference TRBV5-1 and TRBJ1-1): KAGVTQTPRYLIKTRGQQVTLSCSPISGHRSVSWYQQTPGQGLQFLFEYFSETQRNKGNFPGRFSGRQFSNSRSEMNVSTLELGDSALYLCASSPALNMNTEAFFGQGTRLTVV.

This clone was recorded only once. The chain is built from TRBV7-1 and TRBJ2-1; TRBD2 agrees at 12 bases. TRBV7-1 is treated as an ORF (open reading frame) with a function not yet certain. With 3 bases clipped from V and 0 bases from J, the junction kept 24 bases outside the gene matches. This CDR3 comprises 24 residues. The CDR3 sequence is CASSSPGRKGGTSGLANSYNEQFF. CDR3 sequence (DNA): TGTGCCAGCAGCTCTCCCGGTCGTAAGGGGGGGACTAGCGGGTTAGCTAACTCCTACAATGAGCAGTTCTTC.

V is TRBV4-3 and J is TRBJ1-2; 7 bases align to TRBD1. The V segment lost 4 bases and the J segment 7 bases; nucleotides outside the gene matches: 12. CDR3 length: 15 residues. In germline, CDR1 is LGHNA, CDR2 YSLEER. The CDR3, as DNA: TGCGCCAGCAGCCGCGAACCGGGACAGCTTTTTGGCTACACCTTC. It is translated as CASSREPGQLFGYTF.

The genes are TRBV9 and TRBJ2-1; unclear D gene. Between the trimmed V and J ends, which lost 0 bases and 9 bases, there was a span of 10 bases. The CDR3 covers 13 residues. Germline V gives CDR1 SGDLS, CDR2 YYNGEE. The CDR3 nucleotides read TGTGCCAGCAGCGTAGGGGGTGTGGCTGAGCAGTTCTTC. Amino acids: CASSVGGVAEQFF.

This chain connects TRBV29-1 to TRBJ1-6, with 7 bases identical to TRBD1. Unmatched junction bases numbered 3, after V lost 6 bases and J lost 4 bases. Looked up from germline, CDR1 is SQVTM and CDR2 is ANQGSEA. The CDR3 length is 13 residues. The CDR3 spells CSVGQAYNSPLHF. The CDR3 DNA reads as TGCAGCGTCGGACAGGCGTATAATTCACCCCTCCACTTT.

The chain has TRBV5-6 and TRBJ1-3; D remains unclear. V dropped 0 bases and J dropped 0 bases, with 10 bases sitting between them. Germline CDR1 reads SGHDT; CDR2 reads YYEEEE. The CDR3 extends over 16 amino acids. As DNA, the CDR3 is TGTGCCAGCAGCTTGGCACGTCGTTACTCTGGAAACACCATATATTTT. It is translated as CASSLARRYSGNTIYF.

The V call is TRBV27, the J call TRBJ2-7, with D possibly matching TRBD1 (5 bases). The V gene's germline CDR1 is MNHEY and CDR2 SMNVEV (reference sequence). V was pared by 3 bases and J by 6 bases, with 15 bases between. The CDR3 length is 14 residues. CDR3 amino acids: CASSLHASRGEQYF. CDR3 sequence (DNA): TGTGCCAGCAGTTTGCACGCCTCTAGGGGCGAGCAGTACTTC.

The rearrangement joins TRBV4-1 to TRBJ2-2; 14 nucleotides agree with TRBD2. Germline CDR1 MGHRA, CDR2 YSYEKL. The CDR3 has 16 amino acids. V was pared by 6 bases and J by 7 bases, with 7 bases of the junction left unmatched. The CDR3 reads CASRPGLAGVVGELFF. The CDR3 DNA reads TGCGCCAGCAGACCGGGACTAGCGGGAGTGGTCGGGGAGCTGTTTTTT.

The chain carries TRBV11-3 and TRBJ2-2, with a tentative D call TRBD2 (5 bases). The V and J ends lost 4 bases and 8 bases respectively, with 11 bases between them. The CDR3 has 13 amino acids. From germline, CDR1 is SGHNT and CDR2 YENEEA. As DNA, the CDR3 is TGTGCCAGCAGCTCCGCCGGGATAGGGGAGCTGTTTTTT. Its protein is CASSSAGIGELFF.

The chain recombines TRBV18 with TRBJ1-5; the D is unclear. The CDR3 totals 13 residues. The germline V gene has CDR1 KGHSH and CDR2 LQKENI. V lost 8 bases, J lost 5 bases, and 13 bases lay in between. CDR3 amino acids: CASAEQQDQPQHF. The CDR3 DNA reads as TGTGCCAGCGCAGAACAGCAAGATCAGCCCCAGCATTTT.

This chain connects TRBV7-2 to TRBJ2-1; 8 positions match TRBD1. CDR1 SGHTA and CDR2 FQGNSA come from the germline V gene. The CDR3 sequence is 14 residues long. Trimming removed 1 base from V and 6 bases from J; junction bases left unmatched: 2. CDR3 in amino acids: CASSLGDRSNEQFF. The CDR3 region has the DNA TGTGCCAGCAGCTTAGGGGACAGGAGCAATGAGCAGTTCTTC.

The CDR3 loop is CASRTVSNQPQHF. CDR3 DNA sequence: TGTGCCAGCAGGACGGTTAGCAATCAGCCCCAGCATTTT. The chain employs TRBV2 and TRBJ1-5; D unresolved. Trimming pared 6 bases from V and 0 bases from J, leaving 6 bases between. The CDR3 consists of 13 residues. Germline loops: CDR1 SNHLY, CDR2 FYNNEI.

The CDR3 nucleotides are TGCAGCGTCCCCCTCCGGGGGGTCTATAATTCACCCCTCCACTTT. Residues: CSVPLRGVYNSPLHF. The rearrangement uses TRBV29-1 and TRBJ1-6, with D possibly matching TRBD1 (5 bases). The CDR3 has 15 amino acids. The germline gives CDR1 SQVTM, CDR2 ANQGSEA. The V and J ends lost 6 bases and 3 bases respectively, with 15 bases between them.

This chain uses TRBV6-6 with TRBJ2-2; TRBD1 matches 9 bases. V lost 4 bases to trimming and J lost 4 bases; unmatched junction nucleotides: 4. The CDR3 consists of 15 residues. The germline V gene has CDR1 MNHNY and CDR2 SVGAGI (reference sequence). The CDR3 DNA follows: TGTGCCAGCAGTTCACAGGGGGCGAGCACCGGGGAGCTGTTTTTT. The encoded protein is CASSSQGASTGELFF.

J is TRBJ1-5 and V is TRBV2; possible D gene TRBD1, 5 bases. CDR1 and CDR2 from the germline V gene are SNHLY and FYNNEI. This CDR3 spans 16 amino acids. V lost 4 bases, J lost 6 bases, and 19 bases lay in between. The CDR3 DNA sequence: TGTGCCAGCAGTGTGGGGCCAGGGCAACTGGGTCAGCCCCAGCATTTT. This translates into CASSVGPGQLGQPQHF.

The chain has TRBV21-1 and TRBJ2-2; the table's D call, TRBD1, has no DNA check behind it. TRBV21-1 is described as a pseudogene. CDR3 length: 17 residues. Here the CDR3 reads CASSKAGGQVITGELFF. The CDR3 nucleotides read TGTGCCAGCAGCAAAGCCGGGGGACAGGTGATCACCGGGGAGCTGTTTTTT.

The chain employs TRBV11-3 and TRBJ2-2, with 9 bases aligning to TRBD1. The CDR3 contains 17 residues. Germline CDR1 SGHNT, CDR2 YENEEA. The J segment lost 4 bases and the V segment lost 4 bases, leaving 10 bases of the junction unmatched. In DNA, the CDR3 is TGTGCCAGCAGCTCACAAGCCGGGACAGGGTTCACCGGGGAGCTGTTTTTT. Encoded protein: CASSSQAGTGFTGELFF.

This chain links TRBV27 with TRBJ2-3, with a weak D call TRBD1 (6 bases). In germline, CDR1 is MNHEY, CDR2 SMNVEV (reference sequence). Trimming pared 5 bases from V and 1 base from J, leaving 16 bases between. This CDR3 comprises 16 residues. CDR3 sequence: CASSPTGYGGTDTQYF. The CDR3 DNA reads TGTGCCAGCAGTCCTACAGGGTATGGGGGCACAGATACGCAGTATTTT.

The J gene is TRBJ1-1, the V gene TRBV6-6; TRBD1 might be the D (5 bases). The CDR3 sequence is 14 residues long. The V gene's germline CDR1 is MNHNY and CDR2 SVGAGI (reference sequence). Trimming stripped 6 bases from V and 1 base from J, with 12 bases between. The CDR3 spells CASRRDSRNTEAFF. The CDR3 nucleotides are TGTGCCAGCAGGCGGGACTCTCGGAACACTGAAGCTTTCTTT.

This clone was detected a few times. CDR3 loop: CASSPGLADSYEQYF. CDR3 DNA sequence: TGTGCCAGCTCACCAGGGTTAGCGGACTCCTACGAGCAGTACTTC. The genes are TRBV18 and TRBJ2-7; possibly TRBD2 for D (6 bases). V was pared by 2 bases and J by 0 bases, with 11 bases between. From germline, CDR1 is KGHSH and CDR2 LQKENI. The CDR3 extends over 15 amino acids.

CDR3 bases: TGTGCCAGCAGCCCTCGAACGGTTGAGCAGTTCTTC. This gives the protein CASSPRTVEQFF. The chain has TRBV5-6 and TRBJ2-1; D gene ambiguous. This CDR3 is built from 12 residues. The V and J ends lost 4 bases and 9 bases respectively, with 11 bases between them. Per germline, CDR1 SGHDT and CDR2 YYEEEE.

The chain has TRBV7-9 and TRBJ2-2, with D perhaps TRBD1 or TRBD2 (5 bases each). CDR3 length equals 15 residues. Germline V CDR1 and CDR2: SEHNR, FQNEAQ (reference sequence). Deletions cut 10 bases from V and 2 bases from J, with 17 bases between. Written as DNA, the CDR3 is TGTGCCAAAACCGCCGGGGCAAAAAACACCGGGGAGCTGTTTTTT. The encoded protein is CAKTAGAKNTGELFF.

The chain is built from TRBV6-1 and TRBJ2-5, with 8 nucleotides matching TRBD1. The DNA end is more similar to TRBJ2-7, so the J call may be wrong. CDR1 MNHNS and CDR2 SASEGT come from the germline V gene. CDR3 length: 13 residues. The CDR3 DNA follows: TGTGCCAGCTGGGACAGGTCCTCCTACGAGCAGTACTTC. Its protein is CASWDRSSYEQYF.

This clone was observed a handful of times. The gene calls are TRBV10-1 and TRBJ1-5, with D perhaps matching TRBD1 (5 bases). In germline, CDR1 is WNHNN, CDR2 SYGVQD (reference sequence). V lost 2 bases and J 7 bases, leaving 6 bases between the germline ends. This CDR3 spans 12 amino acids. In DNA form, the CDR3 reads TGCGCCAGCAGTGAGGGGGACCAGCCCCAGCATTTT. This codes for CASSEGDQPQHF.

This clone has only one observation. The chain joins TRBV4-2 to TRBJ2-1; 11 nucleotides agree with TRBD2. The CDR3 totals 19 residues. The V gene end was trimmed by 5 bases and the J gene end by 0 bases; junction bases not matched to a gene: 12. The germline V gene has CDR1 LGHNA and CDR2 YNFKEQ. The CDR3 nucleotides read TGTGCCAGCAGCACCCCCCCGGGACTAGCGGAGAGCTCCTACAATGAGCAGTTCTTC. Its protein is CASSTPPGLAESSYNEQFF.

The V gene is TRBV5-1, the J gene TRBJ1-2; D call uncertain. Trimming took 4 bases from V and 5 from J, leaving 12 bases between them. CDR1 is SGHRS, CDR2 YFSETQ, per germline. The CDR3 sequence is 13 residues long. CDR3 in DNA: TGCGCCAGCAGCACCGGACGAGATTATGGCTACACCTTC. Amino acids: CASSTGRDYGYTF.